Presented here are 26 T cell receptor beta chains from one specimen sequenced in a study of technical replicates of blood from several donors. Data came from immunoSEQ multiplex PCR; TCRdb stores just in-frame clones and leaves some out. Of 60,000 to 70,000 clones in the sample, around 87% were seen once. Sequencing used PBMCs. The source is a human donor in good health. Some clones in this sample may be carry-over from other donors' samples.

The V and J genes are TRBV6-6 and TRBJ2-7; 13 bases fit TRBD2. The CDR3 contains 14 residues. The J segment lost 3 bases and the V segment lost 10 bases, leaving 6 bases of the junction unmatched. Per the germline V gene, CDR1 is MNHNY and CDR2 is SVGAGI (reference sequence). The DNA for the CDR3 is TGTGCCACCCGGACTAGCGGGGGCTACTACGAGCAGTACTTC. It yields the protein CATRTSGGYYEQYF.

The sample holds one count of this clone. The chain employs TRBV7-2 and TRBJ2-5, with 12 bases aligning to TRBD1. The CDR3 loop spans 16 amino acids. Germline CDR1 SGHTA, CDR2 FQGNSA. V was pared by 1 base and J by 5 bases, with 5 bases of the junction left unmatched. This chain's CDR3 is CASSLGGTGGAETQYF. Here the CDR3 DNA reads TGTGCCAGCAGCTTAGGCGGGACAGGGGGCGCCGAGACCCAGTACTTC.

This clone was seen a single time. The CDR3 DNA is TGTGCCAGCAGTTACACGGGGAGCGCGAACACCGGGGAGCTGTTTTTT. It translates to CASSYTGSANTGELFF. The V call is TRBV6-5, the J call TRBJ2-2; tentatively, D is TRBD2 (5 bases). The germline V and J ends were trimmed by 2 bases and 0 bases, with 10 bases remaining between them. This CDR3 contains 16 residues. CDR1 is MNHEY and CDR2 is SVGAGI in the germline V gene.

The chain links TRBV6-5 to TRBJ2-7; D is unclear. In germline, CDR1 is MNHEY, CDR2 SVGAGI. Trimming removed 5 bases from V and 9 bases from J, with 11 bases in between. CDR3 length: 11 amino acids. CDR3: CASSEASSQYF. The CDR3 coding sequence is TGTGCCAGCAGTGAAGCCTCCTCGCAGTACTTC.

The sample holds one count of this clone. The chain recombines TRBV12-5 with TRBJ1-3, with D possibly matching TRBD1 (6 bases). The CDR3 runs to 15 residues. Germline V gene data show CDR1 as LGHNT and CDR2 as FRNRAP. V shed 1 base and J shed 2 bases, with 9 bases lying between them. The CDR3 DNA reads TGTGCTAGTGGTTTGGACAGGGTAACTGGAAACACCATATATTTT. Its protein product is CASGLDRVTGNTIYF. Full variable domain (rest looked up from reference TRBV12-5 and TRBJ1-3): DARVTQTPRHKVTEMGQEVTMRCQPILGHNTVFWYRQTMMQGLELLAYFRNRAPLDDSGMPKDRFSAEMPDATLATLKIQPSEPRDSAVYFCASGLDRVTGNTIYFGEGSWLTVV.

This chain connects TRBV23-1 to TRBJ2-5, with a possible D match to TRBD1 (5 bases). TRBV23-1 counts as an open reading frame of uncertain function. CDR3 size: 13 residues. The CDR3, as DNA: TGCGCACTCAGAAGGGGCGTCTGCGCCCCCCAGTACTTC. Residues: CALRRGVCAPQYF.

The chain is built from TRBV6-5 and TRBJ2-7, with a possible D match to TRBD1 (5 bases). This CDR3 comprises 13 residues. Per germline, CDR1 MNHEY and CDR2 SVGAGI. Trimming removed 2 bases from V and 2 bases from J, with 7 bases in between. CDR3 loop: CASSYDSTYEQYF. Written as DNA, the CDR3 is TGTGCCAGCAGTTACGACAGCACCTACGAGCAGTACTTC.

The chain has TRBV4-3 and TRBJ1-4; 7 bases are shared with TRBD1. Looked up from germline, CDR1 is LGHNA and CDR2 is YSLEER. J lost 8 bases, V lost 4 bases, and 7 bases had no gene match. The CDR3 extends over 14 amino acids. The CDR3 is CASSLRGPGEKLFF. The CDR3 region has the DNA TGCGCCAGCAGCCTGAGGGGGCCAGGGGAAAAACTGTTTTTT.

The rearrangement uses TRBV6-1 and TRBJ2-5; tentative D call: TRBD2 (6 bases). Trimming shortened V by 1 base and J by 5 bases, and 23 bases separated the two germline ends. The CDR3 is 18 residues long. Germline V gene sequence: CDR1 MNHNS, CDR2 SASEGT. The CDR3 spells CASSEGGGGRRDWETQYF. As DNA, the CDR3 is TGTGCCAGCAGTGAAGGAGGTGGAGGGAGGAGGGATTGGGAGACCCAGTACTTC.

The V gene is TRBV6-5, the J gene TRBJ2-7; 8 bases line up with TRBD1. The CDR3 covers 14 residues. Germline loops: CDR1 MNHEY, CDR2 SVGAGI. After removal of 4 bases from V and 4 bases from J, the junction contained 6 bases not matched to a gene. The CDR3 DNA reads TGTGCCAGCAGTTTCTTCAGGGGGCCGTACGAGCAGTACTTC. Protein product: CASSFFRGPYEQYF.

The chain links TRBV4-3 to TRBJ1-1; 7 bases align to TRBD1. The V segment lost 3 bases and the J segment 2 bases; nucleotides outside the gene matches: 9. Germline V gives CDR1 LGHNA, CDR2 YSLEER. The CDR3 is made up of 16 amino acids. The CDR3 protein is CASSQADRAGNTEAFF. The DNA for the CDR3 is TGCGCCAGCAGCCAGGCTGACAGGGCGGGTAACACTGAAGCTTTCTTT.

This sequence joins TRBV5-6 and TRBJ1-1; D is undetermined. Trimming shortened V by 5 bases and J by 6 bases, and 23 bases separated the two germline ends. Germline CDR1 is SGHDT and CDR2 is YYEEEE. This CDR3 has 16 amino acids. The CDR3 bases are TGTGCCAGCAGGAGAGGAGAGGACTCACCGGGCCCTGAAGCTTTCTTT. Protein product: CASRRGEDSPGPEAFF. Based on the CDR3 plus reference TRBV5-6 and TRBJ1-1, the full variable domain is DAGVTQSPTHLIKTRGQQVTLRCSPKSGHDTVSWYQQALGQGPQFIFQYYEEEERQRGNFPDRFSGHQFPNYSSELNVNALLLGDSALYLCASRRGEDSPGPEAFFGQGTRLTVV.

The V call is TRBV5-1, the J call TRBJ1-1; 8 bases line up with TRBD1. The CDR3 sequence is 15 residues long. V trimming: 2 bases; J trimming: 4 bases; junction bases outside the gene matches: 7. Germline CDR1 reads SGHRS; CDR2 reads YFSETQ. In DNA form, the CDR3 reads TGCGCCAGCAGCTTACAGGGGGTTTCGAGCACTGAAGCTTTCTTT. It yields the protein CASSLQGVSSTEAFF.

The chain carries TRBV30 and TRBJ2-1, with D uncertain. This CDR3 is 12 amino acids long. The V end lost 2 bases, the J end lost 4 bases, and 6 bases lay between the germline ends. CDR1 and CDR2 from the germline V gene are GTSNPN and SVGIG (reference sequence). Here the CDR3 DNA reads TGTGCCTGGAGTCTAGTGTACAATGAGCAGTTCTTC. This codes for CAWSLVYNEQFF.

V gene TRBV6-1 combines with J gene TRBJ2-1, with D possibly TRBD2 on 7 matching bases. V lost 2 bases and J 4 bases, leaving 21 bases between the germline ends. This CDR3 spans 18 amino acids. Germline V CDR1 and CDR2: MNHNS, SASEGT. Here the CDR3 reads CASSEKDRGGGRYNEQFF. The CDR3 coding sequence is TGTGCCAGCAGTGAAAAGGATAGGGGCGGGGGCCGATACAATGAGCAGTTCTTC.

The chain is built from TRBV5-1 and TRBJ1-1; D is unresolved. The germline CDR1 and CDR2 sequences are SGHRS and YFSETQ. V was pared by 0 bases and J by 1 base, with 7 bases between. This CDR3 spans 14 amino acids. The CDR3 is CASSLGGKNTEAFF. The CDR3 region has the DNA TGCGCCAGCAGCTTGGGTGGCAAGAACACTGAAGCTTTCTTT.

In this sample, this clone turned up a few times. This chain links TRBV11-3 with TRBJ2-2; 14 nucleotides match TRBD2. CDR3 size: 16 residues. With 5 bases clipped from V and 5 bases from J, the junction kept 4 bases outside the gene matches. CDR1 is SGHNT, CDR2 YENEEA, per germline. This chain's CDR3 is CASSPRTSGRTGELFF. CDR3 DNA sequence: TGTGCCAGCAGCCCGCGGACTAGCGGGAGGACCGGGGAGCTGTTTTTT. The whole variable domain, filled in from reference TRBV11-3 and TRBJ2-2, reads EAGVVQSPRYKIIEKKQPVAFWCNPISGHNTLYWYLQNLGQGPELLIRYENEEAVDDSQLPKDRFSAERLKGVDSTLKIQPAELGDSAVYLCASSPRTSGRTGELFFGEGSRLTVL.

This clone was observed once. The rearrangement joins TRBV18 to TRBJ2-1; D remains unclear. V was shortened by 3 bases and J by 7 bases, with 7 bases between the two germline ends. The CDR3 runs 12 residues. Germline assignment: CDR1 KGHSH and CDR2 LQKENI. The CDR3 loop reads CASSPTTNEQFF. The CDR3 DNA is TGTGCCAGCTCACCCACTACAAATGAGCAGTTCTTC.

V gene TRBV4-2 combines with J gene TRBJ2-2; a weak D match, TRBD1 (7 bases). The CDR3 loop spans 16 amino acids. The V end lost 6 bases, the J end lost 3 bases, and 17 bases lay between the germline ends. Germline-derived CDR1 and CDR2 are LGHNA and YNFKEQ. The chain's CDR3 is CASREGARTHTGELFF. The CDR3 coding sequence is TGTGCCAGCAGGGAGGGGGCGAGGACTCACACCGGGGAGCTGTTTTTT.

The gene calls are TRBV4-1 and TRBJ1-1; TRBD1 matches 8 bases. The CDR3 is 15 residues long. CDR1 and CDR2 (germline): MGHRA, YSYEKL. V shed 6 bases and J 5 bases; nucleotides not matched to a gene: 11. In nucleotides, the CDR3 is TGCGCCAGCAGGGTTCAGGGGGCGGCGGGGACTGAAGCTTTCTTT. Translating gives CASRVQGAAGTEAFF.

This sequence joins TRBV4-3 and TRBJ2-5; 14 bases map to TRBD2. Germline V CDR1 and CDR2: LGHNA, YSLEER. The V and J ends lost 4 bases and 2 bases, in that order; junction bases with no gene match: 6. The CDR3 extends over 17 amino acids. Here the CDR3 reads CASSLSRLAGGQETQYF. The CDR3 region has the DNA TGCGCCAGCAGCCTAAGCCGACTAGCGGGGGGGCAAGAGACCCAGTACTTC.

The chain uses TRBV19 and TRBJ2-1, with TRBD2 matching over 7 bases. There are 15 residues in the CDR3. The V segment lost 10 bases and the J segment 2 bases; nucleotides outside the gene matches: 11. Germline values: CDR1 LNHDA, CDR2 SQIVND (reference sequence). The CDR3, as DNA: TGTGCCACCCGACGGGGGGTCCAAACCTACAATGAGCAGTTCTTC. Its translation is CATRRGVQTYNEQFF.

This sequence joins TRBV5-4 and TRBJ1-1, with D perhaps TRBD1 (5 bases). V shed 4 bases and J shed 1 base, with 8 bases lying between them. The germline V gene encodes CDR1 SGHNT and CDR2 YYREEE (reference sequence). The CDR3 length is 13 residues. CDR3 sequence: CASSLRANTEAFF. CDR3 nucleotide sequence: TGTGCCAGCAGCCTCAGGGCGAACACTGAAGCTTTCTTT.

This clone appeared many times. The rearrangement joins TRBV7-8 to TRBJ2-7; maybe TRBD2 (5 bases). Germline CDR1 reads SGHVS; CDR2 reads FQNEAQ. V shed 3 bases and J shed 3 bases, with 15 bases lying between them. The CDR3 loop spans 15 amino acids. The DNA of the CDR3 is TGTGCCAGCAGCTTCTCGGATAAGCGGAACTACGAGCAGTACTTC. It encodes CASSFSDKRNYEQYF.

This clone has a single count. V and J are TRBV18 and TRBJ1-5; possibly TRBD1 for D (6 bases). The CDR3 contains 15 residues. The V gene lost 6 bases and the J gene lost 0 bases, with 12 bases spanning the gap. The germline CDR1 and CDR2 sequences are KGHSH and LQKENI. Written as DNA, the CDR3 is TGTGCCAGCTCGTCGGACAGTAATAGCAATCAGCCCCAGCATTTT. Its translation: CASSSDSNSNQPQHF. Filled out from reference TRBV18 and TRBJ1-5, the complete variable domain reads NAGVMQNPRHLVRRRGQEARLRCSPMKGHSHVYWYRQLPEEGLKFMVYLQKENIIDESGMPKERFSAEFPKEGPSILRIQQVVRGDSAAYFCASSSDSNSNQPQHFGDGTRLSIL.

V is TRBV5-4 and J is TRBJ1-1; D remains unclear. Germline-derived CDR1 and CDR2 are SGHNT and YYREEE (reference sequence). CDR3 length equals 13 residues. V gave up 2 bases and J gave up 7 bases, with 12 bases separating them. CDR3 amino acids: CASSLTGYDEAFF. The CDR3, as DNA: TGTGCCAGCAGCTTAACCGGGTATGATGAAGCTTTCTTT.